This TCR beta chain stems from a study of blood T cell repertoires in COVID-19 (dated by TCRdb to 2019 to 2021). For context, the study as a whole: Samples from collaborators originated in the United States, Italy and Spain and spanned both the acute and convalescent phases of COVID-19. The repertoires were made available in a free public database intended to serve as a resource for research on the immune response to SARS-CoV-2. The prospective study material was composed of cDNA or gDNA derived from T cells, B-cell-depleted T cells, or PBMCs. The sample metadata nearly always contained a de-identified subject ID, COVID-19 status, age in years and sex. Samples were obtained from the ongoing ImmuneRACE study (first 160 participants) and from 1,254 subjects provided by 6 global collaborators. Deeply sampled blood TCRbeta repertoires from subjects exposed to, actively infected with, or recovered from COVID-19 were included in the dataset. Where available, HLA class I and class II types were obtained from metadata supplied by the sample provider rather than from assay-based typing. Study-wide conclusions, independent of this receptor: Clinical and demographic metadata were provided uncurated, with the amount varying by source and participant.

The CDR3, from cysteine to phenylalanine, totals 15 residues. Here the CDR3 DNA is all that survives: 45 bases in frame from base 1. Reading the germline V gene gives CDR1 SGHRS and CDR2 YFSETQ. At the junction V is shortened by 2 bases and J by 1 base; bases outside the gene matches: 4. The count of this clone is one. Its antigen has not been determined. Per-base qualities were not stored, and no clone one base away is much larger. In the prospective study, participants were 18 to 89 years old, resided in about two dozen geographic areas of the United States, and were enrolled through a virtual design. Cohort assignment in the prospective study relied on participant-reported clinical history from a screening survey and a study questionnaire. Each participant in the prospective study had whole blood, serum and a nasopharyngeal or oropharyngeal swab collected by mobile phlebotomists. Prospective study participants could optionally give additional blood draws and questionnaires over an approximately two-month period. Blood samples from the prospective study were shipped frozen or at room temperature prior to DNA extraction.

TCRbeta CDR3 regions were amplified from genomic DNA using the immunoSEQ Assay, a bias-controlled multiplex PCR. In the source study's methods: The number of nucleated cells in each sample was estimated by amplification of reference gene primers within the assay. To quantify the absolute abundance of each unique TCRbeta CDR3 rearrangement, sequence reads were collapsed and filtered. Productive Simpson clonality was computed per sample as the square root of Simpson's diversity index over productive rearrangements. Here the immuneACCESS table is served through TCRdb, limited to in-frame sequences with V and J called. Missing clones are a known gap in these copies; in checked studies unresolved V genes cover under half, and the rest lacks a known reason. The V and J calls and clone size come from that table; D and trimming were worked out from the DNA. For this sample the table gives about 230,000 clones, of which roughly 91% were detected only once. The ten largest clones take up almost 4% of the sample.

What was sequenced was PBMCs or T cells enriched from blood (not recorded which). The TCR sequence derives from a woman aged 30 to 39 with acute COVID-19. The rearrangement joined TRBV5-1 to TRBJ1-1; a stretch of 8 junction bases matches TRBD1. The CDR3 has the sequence CASSFDRGGNTEAFF. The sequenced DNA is TGCGCCAGCAGCTTTGACAGGGGTGGGAACACTGAAGCTTTCTTT.